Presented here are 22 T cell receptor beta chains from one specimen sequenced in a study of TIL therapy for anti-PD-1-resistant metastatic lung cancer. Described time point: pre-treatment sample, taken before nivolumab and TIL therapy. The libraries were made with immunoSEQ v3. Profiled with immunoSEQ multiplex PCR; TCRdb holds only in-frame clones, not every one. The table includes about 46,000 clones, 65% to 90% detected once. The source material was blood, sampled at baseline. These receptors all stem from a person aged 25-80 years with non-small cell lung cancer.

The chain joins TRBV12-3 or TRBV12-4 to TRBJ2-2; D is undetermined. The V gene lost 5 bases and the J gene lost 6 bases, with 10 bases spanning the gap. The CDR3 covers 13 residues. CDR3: CASSPHKAGELFF. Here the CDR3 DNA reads TGTGCCAGCAGTCCCCATAAGGCCGGGGAGCTGTTTTTT.

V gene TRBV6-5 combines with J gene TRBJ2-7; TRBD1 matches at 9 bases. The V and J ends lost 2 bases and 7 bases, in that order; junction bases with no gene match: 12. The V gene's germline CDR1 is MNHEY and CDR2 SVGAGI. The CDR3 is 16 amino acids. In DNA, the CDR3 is TGTGCCAGCAGTTACACCTCCGGGACAGGGTTTAGTGAGCAGTACTTC. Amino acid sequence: CASSYTSGTGFSEQYF.

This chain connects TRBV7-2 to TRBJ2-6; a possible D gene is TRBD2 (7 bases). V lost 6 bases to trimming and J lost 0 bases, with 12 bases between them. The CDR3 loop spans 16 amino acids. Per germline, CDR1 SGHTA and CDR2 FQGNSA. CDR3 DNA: TGTGCCAGCAGGCGGGGGCGTCCCTCTGGGGCCAACGTCCTGACTTTC. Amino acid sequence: CASRRGRPSGANVLTF.

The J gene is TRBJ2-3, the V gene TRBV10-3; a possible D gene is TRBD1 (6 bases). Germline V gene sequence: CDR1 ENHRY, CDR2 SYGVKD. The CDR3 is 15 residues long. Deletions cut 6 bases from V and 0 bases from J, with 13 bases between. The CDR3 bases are TGTGCCATCAGACAGGGTGTAACTAGCACAGATACGCAGTATTTT. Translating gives CAIRQGVTSTDTQYF.

The CDR3 coding sequence is TGTGCCAGCAGATTCGGGACTAGTGGGAATGAGCAGTTCTTC. It translates to CASRFGTSGNEQFF. The chain joins TRBV27 to TRBJ2-1, with 8 nucleotides matching TRBD2. V was pared by 6 bases and J by 7 bases, with 8 bases of the junction left unmatched. Germline values: CDR1 MNHEY, CDR2 SMNVEV (reference sequence). CDR3 length equals 14 residues.

As DNA, the CDR3 is TGTGCCAGCAGGGACGGGACAGTCTCTGGAAACACCATATATTTT. Translation: CASRDGTVSGNTIYF. The chain is built from TRBV11-3 and TRBJ1-3; 7 nucleotides match TRBD1. This CDR3 region has 15 residues. CDR1 SGHNT and CDR2 YENEEA come from the germline V gene. V trimming: 6 bases; J trimming: 0 bases; junction bases outside the gene matches: 5.

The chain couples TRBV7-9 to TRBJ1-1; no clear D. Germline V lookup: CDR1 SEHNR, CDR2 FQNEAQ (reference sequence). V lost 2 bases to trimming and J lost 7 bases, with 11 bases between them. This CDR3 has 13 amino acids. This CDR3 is CASSLSRGDEAFF. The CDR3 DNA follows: TGTGCCAGCAGCTTATCGCGGGGTGATGAAGCTTTCTTT. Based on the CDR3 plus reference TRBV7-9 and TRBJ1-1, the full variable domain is DTGVSQNPRHKITKRGQNVTFRCDPISEHNRLYWYRQTLGQGPEFLTYFQNEAQLEKSRLLSDRFSAERPKGSFSTLEIQRTEQGDSAMYLCASSLSRGDEAFFGQGTRLTVV.

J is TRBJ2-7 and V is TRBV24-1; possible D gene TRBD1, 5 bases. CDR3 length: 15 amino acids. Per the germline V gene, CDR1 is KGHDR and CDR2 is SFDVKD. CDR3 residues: CAKAIPQAIQNEQYF. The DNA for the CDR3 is TGTGCTAAAGCCATCCCACAGGCCATACAAAACGAGCAGTACTTC.

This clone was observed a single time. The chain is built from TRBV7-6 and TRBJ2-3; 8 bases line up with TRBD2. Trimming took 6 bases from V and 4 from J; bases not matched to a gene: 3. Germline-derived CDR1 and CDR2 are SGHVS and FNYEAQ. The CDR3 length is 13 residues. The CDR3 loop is CASSSGGADTQYF. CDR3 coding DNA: TGTGCCAGCAGTTCGGGAGGGGCAGATACGCAGTATTTT.

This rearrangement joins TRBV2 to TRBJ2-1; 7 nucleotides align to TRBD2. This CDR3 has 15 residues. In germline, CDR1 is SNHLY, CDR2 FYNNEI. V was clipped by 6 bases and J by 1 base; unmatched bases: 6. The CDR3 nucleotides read TGTGCCAGCAGAAGAGGACTAGAATCCTACAATGAGCAGTTCTTC. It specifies CASRRGLESYNEQFF.

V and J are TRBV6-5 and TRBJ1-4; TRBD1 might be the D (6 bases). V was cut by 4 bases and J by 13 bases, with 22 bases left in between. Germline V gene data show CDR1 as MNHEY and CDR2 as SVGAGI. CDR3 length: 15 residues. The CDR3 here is CASSSHTPLGGGLFF. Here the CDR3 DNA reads TGTGCCAGCAGTTCCCACACCCCTTTGGGGGGCGGACTGTTTTTT.

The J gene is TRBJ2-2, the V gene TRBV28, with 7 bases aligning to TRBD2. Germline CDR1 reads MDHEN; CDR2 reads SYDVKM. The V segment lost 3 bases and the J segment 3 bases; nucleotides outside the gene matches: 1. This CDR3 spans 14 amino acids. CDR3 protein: CASSLGGDTGELFF. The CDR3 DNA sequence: TGTGCCAGCAGTTTGGGGGGGGACACCGGGGAGCTGTTTTTT.

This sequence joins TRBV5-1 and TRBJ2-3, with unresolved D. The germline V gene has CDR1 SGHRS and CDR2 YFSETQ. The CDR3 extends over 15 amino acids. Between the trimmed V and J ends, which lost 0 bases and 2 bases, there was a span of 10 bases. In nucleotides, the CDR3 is TGCGCCAGCAGCTTGGGTGGCGGATTCACAGATACGCAGTATTTT. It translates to CASSLGGGFTDTQYF.

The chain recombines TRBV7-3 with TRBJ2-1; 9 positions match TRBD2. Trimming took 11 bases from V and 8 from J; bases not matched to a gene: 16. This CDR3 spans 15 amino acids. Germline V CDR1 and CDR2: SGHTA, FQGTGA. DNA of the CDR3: TGTGCCCCACCCCTGCGGGAGGGCCAGTGGGATGAGCAGTTCTTC. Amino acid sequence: CAPPLREGQWDEQFF.

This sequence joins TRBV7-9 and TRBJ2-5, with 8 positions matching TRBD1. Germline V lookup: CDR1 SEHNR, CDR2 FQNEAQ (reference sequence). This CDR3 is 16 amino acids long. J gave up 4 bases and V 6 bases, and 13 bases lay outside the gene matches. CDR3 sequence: CASRDTGTGPGETQYF. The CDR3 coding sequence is TGTGCCAGCAGGGATACCGGGACAGGTCCTGGAGAGACCCAGTACTTC.

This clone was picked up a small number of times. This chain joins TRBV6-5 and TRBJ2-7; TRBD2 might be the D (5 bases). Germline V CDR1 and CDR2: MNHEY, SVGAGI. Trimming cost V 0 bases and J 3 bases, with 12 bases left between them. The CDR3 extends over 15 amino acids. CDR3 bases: TGTGCCAGCAGTTACTCGAGCGGCGGTAACTACGAGCAGTACTTC. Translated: CASSYSSGGNYEQYF.

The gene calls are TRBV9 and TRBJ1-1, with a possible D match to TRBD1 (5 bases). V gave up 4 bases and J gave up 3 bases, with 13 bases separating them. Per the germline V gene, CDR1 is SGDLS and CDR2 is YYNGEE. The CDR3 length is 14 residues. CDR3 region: CASSSGGTHTEAFF. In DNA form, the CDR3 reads TGTGCCAGCAGCTCAGGCGGGACGCACACTGAAGCTTTCTTT. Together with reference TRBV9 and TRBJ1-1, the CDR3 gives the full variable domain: DSGVTQTPKHLITATGQRVTLRCSPRSGDLSVYWYQQSLDQGLQFLIQYYNGEERAKGNILERFSAQQFPDLHSELNLSSLELGDSALYFCASSSGGTHTEAFFGQGTRLTVV.

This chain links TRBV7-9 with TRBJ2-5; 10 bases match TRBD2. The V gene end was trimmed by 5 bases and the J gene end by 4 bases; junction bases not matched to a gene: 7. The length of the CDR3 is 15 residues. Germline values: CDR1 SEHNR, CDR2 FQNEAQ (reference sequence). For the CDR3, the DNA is TGTGCCAGCAGCATAACCGGGACTAGCGTAGAGACCCAGTACTTC. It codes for CASSITGTSVETQYF.

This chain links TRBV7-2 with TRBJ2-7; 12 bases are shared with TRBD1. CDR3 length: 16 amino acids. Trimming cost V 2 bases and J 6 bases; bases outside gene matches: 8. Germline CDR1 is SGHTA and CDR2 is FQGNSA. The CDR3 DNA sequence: TGTGCCAGCAGCTTATCCGGGACAGGGGGCCTGGTCGAGCAGTACTTC. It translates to CASSLSGTGGLVEQYF. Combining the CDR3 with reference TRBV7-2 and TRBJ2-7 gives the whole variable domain GAGVSQSPSNKVTEKGKDVELRCDPISGHTALYWYRQSLGQGLEFLIYFQGNSAPDKSGLPSDRFSAERTGGSVSTLTIQRTQQEDSAVYLCASSLSGTGGLVEQYFGPGTRLTVT.

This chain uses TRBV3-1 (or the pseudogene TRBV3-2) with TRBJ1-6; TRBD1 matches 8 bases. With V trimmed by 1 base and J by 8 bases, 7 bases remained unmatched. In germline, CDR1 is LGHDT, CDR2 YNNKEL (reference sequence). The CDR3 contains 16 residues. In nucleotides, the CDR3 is TGTGCCAGCAGCCAAGCCCAGGGGGCCCGGGATTCACCCCTCCACTTT. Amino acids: CASSQAQGARDSPLHF.

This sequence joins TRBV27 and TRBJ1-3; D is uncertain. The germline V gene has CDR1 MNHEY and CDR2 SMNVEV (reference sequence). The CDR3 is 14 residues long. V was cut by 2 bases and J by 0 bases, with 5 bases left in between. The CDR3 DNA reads TGTGCCAGCAGTTTAGGCATCTCTGGAAACACCATATATTTT. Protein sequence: CASSLGISGNTIYF.

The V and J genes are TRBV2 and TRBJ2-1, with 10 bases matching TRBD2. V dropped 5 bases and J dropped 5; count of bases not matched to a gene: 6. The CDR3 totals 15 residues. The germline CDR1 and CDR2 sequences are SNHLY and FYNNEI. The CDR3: CASSYSGRSNNEQFF. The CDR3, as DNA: TGTGCCAGCAGTTATAGCGGGAGGTCCAACAATGAGCAGTTCTTC.